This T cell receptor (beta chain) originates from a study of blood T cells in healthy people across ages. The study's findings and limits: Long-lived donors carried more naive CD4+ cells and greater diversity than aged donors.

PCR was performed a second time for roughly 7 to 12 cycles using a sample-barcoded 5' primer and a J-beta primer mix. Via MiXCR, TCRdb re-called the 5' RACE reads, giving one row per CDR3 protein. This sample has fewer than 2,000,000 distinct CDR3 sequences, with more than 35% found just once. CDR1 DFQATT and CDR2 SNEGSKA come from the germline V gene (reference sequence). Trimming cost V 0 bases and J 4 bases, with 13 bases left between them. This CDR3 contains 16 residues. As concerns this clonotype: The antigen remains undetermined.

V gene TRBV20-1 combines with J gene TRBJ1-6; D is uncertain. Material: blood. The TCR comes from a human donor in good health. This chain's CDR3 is CSARDGPVGYNSPLHF. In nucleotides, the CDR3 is TGCAGTGCTAGAGATGGGCCCGTTGGTTATAATTCACCCCTCCACTTT.